This T cell receptor beta chain comes out of a study of glioma-infiltrating T cells after dendritic cell vaccination. Regarding the study as a whole: Survival was not directly related to TCR clonality in these patients.

TCRdb keeps only in-frame clones here, not all; method: immunoSEQ multiplex PCR. The sample has 75,000 to 95,000 clones, about nine tenths seen once. The germline CDR1 and CDR2 sequences are SGHTA and FQGNSA. CDR3 size: 14 residues. The V end was cut by 4 bases, the J end by 1 base, with 10 bases between. Described time point: after dendritic cell vaccination, including at tumor progression/relapse. No glioblastoma patient carried an isocitrate dehydrogenase mutation. Worth noting for this clone: Its matching antigen is unknown.

The V and J genes are TRBV7-2 and TRBJ1-1; D ambiguous. The sample consisted of blood, taken after dendritic cell vaccination. The clonotype was recovered from a human donor with glioblastoma. CDR3 bases: TGTGCCAGCAGCTACCCGCGACAGAACACTGAAGCTTTCTTT. It translates to CASSYPRQNTEAFF.